This T cell receptor (beta chain) appears in the sequencing data of a study of radiotherapy plus CTLA-4 blockade in lung cancer. People whose metastatic non-small-cell lung cancer was chemo-refractory got focal radiation along with CTLA-4 blockade by ipilimumab. TCRdb's table, derived via immunoSEQ multiplex PCR, lists solely in-frame clones and lacks some. The profile shows about 19,000 clones, roughly 83% of them singletons. With regard to this clone: As yet, its antigen is unknown.

CDR1 MNHEY and CDR2 SVGAGI come from the germline V gene. There are 14 residues in the CDR3. V lost 6 bases and J lost 6; bases outside the gene matches: 9. Findings and limits, study-wide: Among blood TCR repertoires after radiotherapy plus ipilimumab, tumor-derived clones expanded.

This receptor was obtained from a human donor with non-small cell lung cancer whose response to radiotherapy plus ipilimumab could not be evaluated. This chain joins TRBV6-5 and TRBJ1-1; 8 bases line up with TRBD1. This specimen consisted of peripheral blood, obtained from a patient treated with radiotherapy plus ipilimumab. DNA for the CDR3: TGTGCCAGCAGACCCACAGGGGGGGGAGCTGAAGCTTTCTTT. Translation gives CASRPTGGGAEAFF.